One and the same sample provided the 11 T cell receptor beta chains below, sequenced in a study of T cell clonotyping in hematopoietic cell transplantation. Only in-frame clones appear in the TCRdb table, and some are missing; sequencing was by immunoSEQ multiplex PCR. The sample records about 41,000 clones, roughly 85% being singletons. Time point reported: recipient sample about 28 days before transplant, after cytoreduction. The material was peripheral blood mononuclear cells, obtained before stem cell transplant. These receptors were taken from a man in his 60s with myelodysplastic syndrome. Some clones in this sample may be carry-over from other donors' samples.

The chain's CDR3 is CASQGGSNQPQHF. CDR3 nucleotide sequence: TGTGCCAGCCAGGGCGGTAGCAATCAGCCCCAGCATTTT. The chain carries TRBV21-1 and TRBJ1-5; the tabulated D call, TRBD1, remains unverified against the DNA. TRBV21-1 has pseudogene status. This CDR3 has 13 residues.

The V and J genes are TRBV2 and TRBJ2-2; D possibly matches TRBD1 or TRBD2 (6 bases each). CDR3 length equals 15 residues. The germline V and J ends were trimmed by 8 bases and 3 bases, with 16 bases remaining between them. Germline V gene data show CDR1 as SNHLY and CDR2 as FYNNEI. CDR3 in amino acids: CASQGGTRDTGELFF. The CDR3 DNA reads as TGTGCCAGCCAAGGGGGGACGCGAGACACCGGGGAGCTGTTTTTT.

This rearrangement joins TRBV25-1 to TRBJ1-2; TRBD1 might be the D (5 bases). The CDR3 totals 12 residues. V was clipped by 5 bases and J by 4 bases, with 8 bases between them. CDR1 and CDR2 from the germline V gene are MGHDK and SYGVNS. As DNA, the CDR3 is TGTGCCAGCAGTCCAGGGTCCTATGGCTACACCTTC. Amino acids: CASSPGSYGYTF.

This chain uses TRBV7-9 with TRBJ1-2; possible D gene TRBD1, 5 bases. V was pared by 5 bases and J by 2 bases, with 9 bases between. The CDR3 is 13 amino acids. In germline, CDR1 is SEHNR, CDR2 FQNEAQ (reference sequence). In DNA form, the CDR3 reads TGTGCCAGCAGCGCGACAGCGAACTATGGCTACACCTTC. Translation gives CASSATANYGYTF.

This clone occurred once. This chain uses TRBV15 with TRBJ2-7; perhaps TRBD1 as D (6 bases). The germline CDR1 and CDR2 sequences are LNHNV and YYDKDF (reference sequence). The length of the CDR3 is 15 residues. V was shortened by 0 bases and J by 2 bases, with 11 bases between the two germline ends. Written as DNA, the CDR3 is TGTGCCACCAGCAGAGATGGTAAGGGGGCCTACGAGCAGTACTTC. This translates into CATSRDGKGAYEQYF.

V and J are TRBV6-5 and TRBJ1-1; no firm D call. The CDR3 has 15 residues. V gave up 0 bases and J gave up 0 bases, with 8 bases separating them. Germline assignment: CDR1 MNHEY and CDR2 SVGAGI. The CDR3 region is CASSYSGQLNTEAFF. The CDR3 bases are TGTGCCAGCAGTTACTCCGGGCAGTTGAACACTGAAGCTTTCTTT.

The CDR3 sequence is CASSPTSGGNTGELFF. In DNA, the CDR3 is TGTGCCAGCAGCCCGACTAGCGGGGGGAACACCGGGGAGCTGTTTTTT. The chain carries TRBV2 and TRBJ2-2; TRBD2 agrees at 12 bases. Germline V gives CDR1 SNHLY, CDR2 FYNNEI. The V segment lost 6 bases and the J segment 1 base; nucleotides outside the gene matches: 3. This CDR3 is built from 16 residues.

A few counts support this clone. This sequence joins TRBV7-2 and TRBJ2-3; D gene unclear. Trimming removed 4 bases from V and 0 bases from J, with 20 bases in between. CDR1 is SGHTA, CDR2 FQGNSA, per germline. CDR3 size: 18 residues. The CDR3 here is CASSSPRATQKSTDTQYF. In nucleotides, the CDR3 is TGTGCCAGCAGCTCCCCTCGGGCTACCCAAAAAAGCACAGATACGCAGTATTTT.

In the case of this clone: At one of its ends the junction is not consistent with the germline gene, which may arise from a read error. The CDR3 DNA reads TGTGCTAGCAGCCGGGACGGATACAATGAGCAGTTCTTC. Its protein product is CASSRDGYNEQFF. The chain has TRBV7-7 and TRBJ2-1; D may match TRBD1 or TRBD2 (5 bases each). Germline-derived CDR1 and CDR2 are SSHAT and FNYEAQ (reference sequence). The CDR3 is 13 residues long.

V usage is TRBV19 and J usage is TRBJ2-2; D assignment may be TRBD1 or TRBD2 (6 bases each). The germline CDR1 and CDR2 sequences are LNHDA and SQIVND (reference sequence). V shed 8 bases and J shed 3 bases, with 10 bases lying between them. The CDR3 is 13 residues long. CDR3 sequence: CASDRGDTGELFF. CDR3 nucleotides: TGTGCCAGTGATAGGGGGGACACCGGGGAGCTGTTTTTT.

The chain combines TRBV5-1 with TRBJ2-2; 8 nucleotides align to TRBD2. Germline CDR1 and CDR2: SGHRS and YFSETQ. The CDR3 runs 15 residues. With 5 bases clipped from V and 2 bases from J, the junction kept 5 bases outside the gene matches. The CDR3, as DNA: TGCGCCAGCAGAGGTAGCGGGGTTAACACCGGGGAGCTGTTTTTT. Translated, it gives CASRGSGVNTGELFF.